A single sample is the source of the 27 T cell receptor beta chains below, sequenced in a study of chronic HIV infection and antiretroviral therapy. One entry per CDR3 protein, called by TCRdb with MiXCR from the 5' RACE reads. Among about 38,000 distinct CDR3 sequences listed, around 8.7% were seen once. Sequencing was performed on peripheral blood. These receptor sequences come from an adult who had HIV and had not received antiretroviral therapy, or was an uninfected healthy control (not recorded which).

This clonotype was seen only a few times. V usage is TRBV3-1 and J usage is TRBJ2-2; 7 bases align to TRBD2. Germline values: CDR1 LGHDT, CDR2 YNNKEL (reference sequence). With V trimmed by 1 base and J by 4 bases, 6 bases remained unmatched. This CDR3 has 16 amino acids. The CDR3 DNA sequence: TGTGCCAGCAGCCAAGCGGGACTACCACGCACCGGGGAGCTGTTTTTT. Translating gives CASSQAGLPRTGELFF.

This clonotype was detected many times. CDR3 amino acids: CASTGTGVSNQPQHF. The CDR3 DNA is TGTGCCAGCACCGGGACAGGCGTCAGCAATCAGCCCCAGCATTTT. The chain employs TRBV12-3 or TRBV12-4 and TRBJ1-5; 8 bases agree with TRBD1. This CDR3 is 15 amino acids long. J was trimmed by 1 base and V by 7 bases; bases with no gene match: 6.

V gene TRBV10-3 combines with J gene TRBJ1-2; weak D call: TRBD1 (6 bases). The V and J ends lost 8 bases and 3 bases respectively, with 10 bases between them. Germline CDR1 is ENHRY and CDR2 is SYGVKD. This CDR3 is built from 12 residues. This CDR3 reads CAIDKGDYGYTF. In nucleotides, the CDR3 is TGTGCCATCGATAAGGGGGACTATGGCTACACCTTC.

This clonotype was recorded at least ten times. This chain links TRBV6-1 with TRBJ2-2, with 8 bases that match TRBD1. Germline V CDR1 and CDR2: MNHNS, SASEGT. This CDR3 has 14 amino acids. CDR3 sequence (DNA): TGTATGACAGGGGCGAGGATGAACACCGGGGAGCTGTTTTTT. It specifies CMTGARMNTGELFF.

In its sample, this clonotype was seen a few times. The V and J genes are TRBV6-1 and TRBJ1-5, with a tentative D call TRBD1 (6 bases). CDR3 length: 14 residues. The germline V gene has CDR1 MNHNS and CDR2 SASEGT. Trimming took off 3 bases at V and 1 base at J, with 7 bases between the two ends. Written as DNA, the CDR3 is TGTGCCAGCAGTGACGGACAGAGCAATCAGCCCCAGCATTTT. Its translation: CASSDGQSNQPQHF.

This chain joins TRBV28 and TRBJ1-4; no firm D call. V was pared by 3 bases and J by 0 bases, with 11 bases between. The germline gives CDR1 MDHEN, CDR2 SYDVKM. The CDR3 sequence is 16 residues long. The CDR3 here is CASSFPDSTTNEKLFF. CDR3 DNA: TGTGCCAGCAGTTTCCCCGATAGCACAACTAATGAAAAACTGTTTTTT.

Notes on this clonotype: A much larger clone differs from this one at a single base, so this may be a read error. The genes are TRBV15 and TRBJ1-1; TRBD1 matches at 9 bases. The CDR3 has 14 amino acids. Per germline, CDR1 LNHNV and CDR2 YYDKDF (reference sequence). The CDR3 region is CATKRGTGNSETFF. CDR3 in DNA: TGTGCCACCAAACGGGGGACAGGGAACTCTGAAACTTTCTTT.

At least ten counts were recorded for this clonotype. The chain joins TRBV27 to TRBJ1-2; D perhaps matches TRBD1 (6 bases). Trimming stripped 3 bases from V and 1 base from J, with 18 bases between. CDR1 is MNHEY, CDR2 SMNVEV, per germline (reference sequence). The CDR3 has 17 amino acids. The CDR3 sequence is CASSLQYLDSDNYGYTF. The CDR3 DNA is TGTGCCAGCAGTTTGCAATACCTGGACAGCGATAACTATGGCTACACCTTC.

V gene TRBV3-1 combines with J gene TRBJ1-6; D unclear. Trimming took off 4 bases at V and 10 bases at J, with 14 bases between the two ends. In germline, CDR1 is LGHDT, CDR2 YNNKEL (reference sequence). This CDR3 has 14 residues. DNA of the CDR3: TGTGCCAGCAGCCTGACCCTCACGTTATCACCCCTCCACTTT. Translated: CASSLTLTLSPLHF.

The rearrangement links TRBV28 to TRBJ2-7; 7 bases map to TRBD2. The J segment lost 5 bases and the V segment lost 7 bases, leaving 14 bases of the junction unmatched. The V gene's germline CDR1 is MDHEN and CDR2 SYDVKM. The CDR3 contains 15 residues. The CDR3 nucleotides read TGTGCCAGCATCTCAGGAGGGCTAGCGGTCCACGAGCAGTACTTC. Its translation is CASISGGLAVHEQYF.

The CDR3 loop reads CASSSSAPVRGTDTQYF. Written as DNA, the CDR3 is TGTGCCAGCAGTTCCAGCGCCCCGGTCAGGGGCACAGATACGCAGTATTTT. The genes are TRBV6-5 and TRBJ2-3; possible D gene TRBD1, 5 bases. Germline CDR1 is MNHEY and CDR2 is SVGAGI. The V end lost 4 bases, the J end lost 1 base, and 18 bases lay between the germline ends. The CDR3 is 17 residues long.

The table lists this clonotype with many counts. The chain combines TRBV2 with TRBJ1-2, with 9 nucleotides matching TRBD1. Germline V gene data show CDR1 as SNHLY and CDR2 as FYNNEI. This CDR3 contains 15 residues. V shed 2 bases and J 4 bases; nucleotides not matched to a gene: 5. The CDR3 DNA reads TGTGCCAGCAGTGAATCCGGACAGGGGATCTATGGCTACACCTTC. Protein: CASSESGQGIYGYTF.

This clonotype has just a few counts. The chain recombines TRBV7-9 with TRBJ1-1; no reliable D call. Trimming took 2 bases from V and 7 from J, leaving 8 bases between them. Germline V gene sequence: CDR1 SEHNR, CDR2 FQNEAQ (reference sequence). The CDR3 contains 12 residues. The CDR3 DNA is TGTGCCAGCAGCTTAAGGCACAATGAAGCTTTCTTT. It yields the protein CASSLRHNEAFF.

This clonotype has at least ten counts. The rearrangement joins TRBV20-1 to TRBJ1-5; the D gene is possibly TRBD1 (5 bases). The V end lost 1 base, the J end lost 0 bases, and 7 bases lay between the germline ends. The CDR3 runs 14 residues. Germline loops: CDR1 DFQATT, CDR2 SNEGSKA (reference sequence). CDR3 sequence reads: CSARAGISNQPQHF. CDR3 nucleotides: TGCAGTGCTAGAGCAGGGATTAGCAATCAGCCCCAGCATTTT.

This clonotype was seen many times. The chain has TRBV28 and TRBJ2-5; D ambiguous. V lost 3 bases and J lost 1, with 6 bases in between. The CDR3 consists of 13 residues. The germline V gene has CDR1 MDHEN and CDR2 SYDVKM. DNA for the CDR3: TGTGCCAGCAGTTTCTTCAGCCAAGAGACCCAGTACTTC. Translating it yields CASSFFSQETQYF.

This clonotype was found a few times. The chain joins TRBV7-2 to TRBJ2-7; the D is unclear. The V gene lost 1 base and the J gene lost 5 bases, with 18 bases spanning the gap. There are 16 residues in the CDR3. Germline V gene sequence: CDR1 SGHTA, CDR2 FQGNSA. CDR3 in amino acids: CASSLEALLQANEQYF. CDR3 bases: TGTGCCAGCAGCTTAGAGGCCCTCCTTCAGGCGAACGAGCAGTACTTC.

This clonotype was observed many times. The chain uses TRBV2 and TRBJ1-1; 10 nucleotides line up with TRBD1. Losses at the gene ends were 8 bases for V and 4 bases for J; bases not matched to a gene: 10. Germline assignment: CDR1 SNHLY and CDR2 FYNNEI. The CDR3 is made up of 15 amino acids. Here the CDR3 reads CASGGTGDEGTEAFF. The CDR3 coding sequence is TGTGCCAGCGGGGGGACAGGGGACGAGGGCACTGAAGCTTTCTTT.

This clonotype was picked up a small number of times. This CDR3 reads CASSLGGGTAEAFF. The CDR3 nucleotides read TGTGCCAGCAGCTTAGGAGGAGGGACGGCTGAAGCTTTCTTT. The V gene is TRBV7-9, the J gene TRBJ1-1, with TRBD1 as a possible D gene (5 bases). V shed 1 base and J shed 6 bases, with 12 bases lying between them. The CDR3 contains 14 residues. The germline gives CDR1 SEHNR, CDR2 FQNEAQ (reference sequence).

This clonotype appeared a few times. V is TRBV5-6 and J is TRBJ1-2; TRBD1 matches at 11 bases. Germline V gene data show CDR1 as SGHDT and CDR2 as YYEEEE. The CDR3 runs to 14 residues. Trimming cost V 4 bases and J 7 bases; bases outside gene matches: 6. This CDR3 is CASSTGQGVGGYTF. The DNA of the CDR3 is TGTGCCAGCAGCACGGGACAGGGGGTTGGTGGCTACACCTTC.

This clonotype was counted many times. This chain joins TRBV6-2 or TRBV6-3 and TRBJ2-7; no clear D. Germline V gene data show CDR1 as MNHEY and CDR2 as SVGEGT. CDR3 length equals 12 residues. The V end lost 2 bases, the J end lost 6 bases, and 8 bases lay between the germline ends. This CDR3 is CASSYRTSEQYF. The CDR3 nucleotides are TGTGCCAGCAGTTACCGAACTTCCGAGCAGTACTTC.

V and J are TRBV20-1 and TRBJ2-1; D not resolved. Germline V gene sequence: CDR1 DFQATT, CDR2 SNEGSKA (reference sequence). The V gene lost 0 bases and the J gene lost 5 bases, with 11 bases spanning the gap. The CDR3 covers 14 residues. CDR3 sequence: CSARDKGPNNEQFF. The CDR3 nucleotides are TGCAGTGCTAGAGATAAAGGACCCAACAATGAGCAGTTCTTC.

This clonotype was seen ten or more times. This chain uses TRBV7-9 with TRBJ2-1; TRBD2 aligns across 8 bases. CDR1 and CDR2 from the germline V gene are SEHNR and FQNEAQ (reference sequence). This CDR3 region has 17 residues. Unmatched junction bases numbered 11, after V lost 1 base and J lost 6 bases. The CDR3 reads CASSLGVSGSGINEQFF. As DNA, the CDR3 is TGTGCCAGCAGCTTAGGGGTGAGCGGGAGCGGTATCAATGAGCAGTTCTTC.

The chain uses TRBV2 and TRBJ2-3; 9 bases are a match to TRBD2. In germline, CDR1 is SNHLY, CDR2 FYNNEI. There are 14 residues in the CDR3. V trimming: 10 bases; J trimming: 4 bases; junction bases outside the gene matches: 9. CDR3 region: CATRWGGRADTQYF. DNA of the CDR3: TGTGCCACGAGGTGGGGCGGGAGGGCAGATACGCAGTATTTT.

The rearrangement joins TRBV24-1 to TRBJ2-3; 9 bases map to TRBD2. Trimming cost V 5 bases and J 5 bases; bases outside gene matches: 7. The germline V gene has CDR1 KGHDR and CDR2 SFDVKD. The CDR3 has 15 amino acids. The CDR3 loop is CATSVSGSSLDTQYF. The CDR3 bases are TGTGCCACCAGTGTTAGCGGGAGCAGTTTAGATACGCAGTATTTT.

The sample holds a few counts of this clonotype. This chain uses TRBV29-1 with TRBJ1-1, with D unclear. Germline V gene lookup returns CDR1 SQVTM and CDR2 ANQGSEA. CDR3 size: 13 residues. V lost 3 bases and J 5 bases, leaving 13 bases between the germline ends. This CDR3 is CSVDMGEWTEAFF. The CDR3 DNA reads TGCAGCGTTGACATGGGTGAGTGGACTGAAGCTTTCTTT.

This clonotype occurred a few times. The V gene is TRBV29-1, the J gene TRBJ2-1; D possibly uses TRBD1 or TRBD2 (5 bases each). Between the trimmed V and J ends, which lost 6 bases and 4 bases, there was a span of 13 bases. From germline, CDR1 is SQVTM and CDR2 ANQGSEA. The CDR3 covers 13 residues. The CDR3 reads CSVAGTGYNEQFF. The DNA of the CDR3 is TGCAGCGTGGCCGGGACGGGGTACAATGAGCAGTTCTTC.

The genes are TRBV20-1 and TRBJ2-7; D tentatively fits TRBD1 or TRBD2 (6 bases each). This CDR3 is 13 amino acids long. Germline-derived CDR1 and CDR2 are DFQATT and SNEGSKA (reference sequence). With 5 bases removed from V and 4 bases from J, the gap between germline ends came to 15 bases. CDR3 DNA: TGCAGTGCTGGAGGCCCGGGGGCATACGAGCAGTACTTC. It encodes CSAGGPGAYEQYF.